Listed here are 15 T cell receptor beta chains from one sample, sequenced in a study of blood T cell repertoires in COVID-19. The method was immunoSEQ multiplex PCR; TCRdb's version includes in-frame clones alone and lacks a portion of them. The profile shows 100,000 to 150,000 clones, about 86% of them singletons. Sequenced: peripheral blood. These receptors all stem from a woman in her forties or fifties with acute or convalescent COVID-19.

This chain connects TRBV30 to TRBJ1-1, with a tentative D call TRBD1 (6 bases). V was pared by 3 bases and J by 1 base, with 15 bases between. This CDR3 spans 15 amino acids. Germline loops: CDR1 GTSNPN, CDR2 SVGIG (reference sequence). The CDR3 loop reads CAWSLLGGANTEAFF. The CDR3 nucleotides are TGTGCCTGGAGCCTCCTGGGGGGGGCGAACACTGAAGCTTTCTTT.

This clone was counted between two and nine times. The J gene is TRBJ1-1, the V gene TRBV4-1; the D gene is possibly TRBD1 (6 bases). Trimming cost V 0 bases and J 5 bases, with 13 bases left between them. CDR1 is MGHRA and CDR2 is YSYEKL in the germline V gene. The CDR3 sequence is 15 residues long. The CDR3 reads CASSQDTTGWTEAFF. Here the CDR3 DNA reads TGCGCCAGCAGCCAAGATACCACAGGGTGGACTGAAGCTTTCTTT.

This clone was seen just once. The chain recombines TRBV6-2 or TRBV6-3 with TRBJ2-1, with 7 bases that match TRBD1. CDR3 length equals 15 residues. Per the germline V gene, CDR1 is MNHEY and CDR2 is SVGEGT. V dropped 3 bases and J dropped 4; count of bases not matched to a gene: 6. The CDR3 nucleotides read TGTGCCAGCAGTTATGACAGGGCCAGGTACAATGAGCAGTTCTTC. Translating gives CASSYDRARYNEQFF.

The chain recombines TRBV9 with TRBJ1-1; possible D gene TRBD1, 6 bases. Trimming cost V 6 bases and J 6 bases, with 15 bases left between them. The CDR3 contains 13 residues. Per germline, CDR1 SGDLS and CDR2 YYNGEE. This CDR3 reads CASTRIEGAEAFF. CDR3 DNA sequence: TGTGCCAGCACCCGGATAGAGGGGGCTGAAGCTTTCTTT.

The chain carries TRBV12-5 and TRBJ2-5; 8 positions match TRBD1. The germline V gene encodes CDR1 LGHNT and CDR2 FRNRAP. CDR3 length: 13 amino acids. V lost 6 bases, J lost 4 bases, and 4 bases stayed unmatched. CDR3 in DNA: TGTGCTAGTGGCTTCGACAGGGGAGAGACCCAGTACTTC. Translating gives CASGFDRGETQYF.

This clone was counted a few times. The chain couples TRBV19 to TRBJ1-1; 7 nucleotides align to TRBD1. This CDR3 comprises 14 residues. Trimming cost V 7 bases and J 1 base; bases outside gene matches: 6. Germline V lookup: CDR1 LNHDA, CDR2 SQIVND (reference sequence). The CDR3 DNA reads TGTGCCAGTAATCAGGGGGTAGGGAACACTGAAGCTTTCTTT. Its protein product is CASNQGVGNTEAFF.

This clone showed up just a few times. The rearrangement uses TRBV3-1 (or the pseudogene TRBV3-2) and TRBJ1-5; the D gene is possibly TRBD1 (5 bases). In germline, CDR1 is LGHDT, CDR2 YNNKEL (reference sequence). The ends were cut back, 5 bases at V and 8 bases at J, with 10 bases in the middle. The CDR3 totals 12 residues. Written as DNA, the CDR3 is TGTGCCAGCAGCGATGGGACTGAGCCCCAGCATTTT. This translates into CASSDGTEPQHF.

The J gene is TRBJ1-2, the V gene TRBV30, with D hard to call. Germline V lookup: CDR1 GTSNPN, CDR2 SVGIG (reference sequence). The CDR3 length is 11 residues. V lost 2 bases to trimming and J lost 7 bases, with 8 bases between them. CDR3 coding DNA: TGTGCCTGGAGTCGAGCCCCTGGCTACACCTTC. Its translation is CAWSRAPGYTF.

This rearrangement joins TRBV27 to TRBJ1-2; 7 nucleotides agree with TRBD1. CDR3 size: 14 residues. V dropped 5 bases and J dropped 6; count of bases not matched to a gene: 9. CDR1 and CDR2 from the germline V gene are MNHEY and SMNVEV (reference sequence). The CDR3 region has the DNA TGTGCCAGCAGTGTAAACCAGGGGGGTAATGGCTACACCTTC. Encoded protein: CASSVNQGGNGYTF.

The CDR3 here is CASSRVAGITYEQYF. The CDR3 DNA reads as TGTGCCAGCAGCCGCGTTGCGGGGATTACCTACGAGCAGTACTTC. This chain uses TRBV3-1 (or the pseudogene TRBV3-2) with TRBJ2-7; D possibly corresponds to TRBD2 (6 bases). Trimming cost V 4 bases and J 2 bases, with 15 bases left between them. The CDR3 contains 15 residues. Germline-derived CDR1 and CDR2 are LGHDT and YNNKEL (reference sequence).

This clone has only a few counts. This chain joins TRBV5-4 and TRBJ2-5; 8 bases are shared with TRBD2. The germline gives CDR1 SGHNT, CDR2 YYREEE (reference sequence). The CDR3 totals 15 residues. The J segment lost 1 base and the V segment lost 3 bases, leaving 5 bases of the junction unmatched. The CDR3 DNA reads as TGTGCCAGCAGCTCCCTAGCGGGTACCCAAGAGACCCAGTACTTC. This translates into CASSSLAGTQETQYF.

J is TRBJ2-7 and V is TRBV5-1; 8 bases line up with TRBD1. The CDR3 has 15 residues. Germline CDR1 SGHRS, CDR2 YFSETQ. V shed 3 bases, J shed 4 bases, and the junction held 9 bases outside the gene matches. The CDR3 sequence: CASSWMPGDRYEQYF. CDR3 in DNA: TGCGCCAGCAGCTGGATGCCGGGGGACAGGTACGAGCAGTACTTC.

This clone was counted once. DNA of the CDR3: TGCGCCAGCAGCGACGTGGCGGATGGAGAAAAACTGTTTTTT. This translates into CASSDVADGEKLFF. V and J are TRBV5-1 and TRBJ1-4, with D unresolved. Trimming cost V 4 bases and J 8 bases, with 15 bases left between them. Looked up from germline, CDR1 is SGHRS and CDR2 is YFSETQ. The CDR3 spans 14 residues.

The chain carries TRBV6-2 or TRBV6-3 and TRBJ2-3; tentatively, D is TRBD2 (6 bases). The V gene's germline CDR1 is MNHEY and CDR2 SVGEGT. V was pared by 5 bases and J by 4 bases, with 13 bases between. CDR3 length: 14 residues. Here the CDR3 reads CASSLRVAADTQYF. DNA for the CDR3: TGTGCCAGCAGTCTCCGGGTAGCGGCAGATACGCAGTATTTT.

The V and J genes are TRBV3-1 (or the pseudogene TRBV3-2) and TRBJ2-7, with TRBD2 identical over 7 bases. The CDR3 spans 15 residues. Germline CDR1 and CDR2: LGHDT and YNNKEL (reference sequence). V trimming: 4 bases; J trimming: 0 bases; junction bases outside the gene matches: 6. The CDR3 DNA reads TGTGCCAGCAGCCCCGGGGGGTCGAGCTCCTACGAGCAGTACTTC. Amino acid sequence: CASSPGGSSSYEQYF.